One and the same sample provided the 19 T cell receptor beta chains below, sequenced in a study of OX40 agonist ivuxolimab in advanced cancers. Sequencing used immunoSEQ multiplex PCR; TCRdb keeps in-frame clones, though not all of them. The data show roughly 65,000 clones, roughly nine tenths seen once. This specimen was CD4+ or CD8+ T cells sorted from blood, taken in a trial of the OX40 agonist ivuxolimab. These receptor sequences come from an adult with an advanced solid tumor such as melanoma, head and neck, liver or kidney cancer.

This chain connects TRBV5-1 to TRBJ2-6; tentative D call: TRBD1 (5 bases). Per the germline V gene, CDR1 is SGHRS and CDR2 is YFSETQ. V was clipped by 0 bases and J by 2 bases, with 6 bases between them. This CDR3 contains 15 residues. CDR3 nucleotides: TGCGCCAGCAGCTTGGAGGGGACTGGGGCCAACGTCCTGACTTTC. Translation gives CASSLEGTGANVLTF. The whole variable domain, remainder taken from reference TRBV5-1 and TRBJ2-6, is KAGVTQTPRYLIKTRGQQVTLSCSPISGHRSVSWYQQTPGQGLQFLFEYFSETQRNKGNFPGRFSGRQFSNSRSEMNVSTLELGDSALYLCASSLEGTGANVLTFGAGSRLTVL.

The rearrangement uses TRBV30 and TRBJ1-1; tentative D call: TRBD1 (6 bases). The CDR3 covers 14 residues. V gave up 7 bases and J gave up 0 bases, with 15 bases separating them. Germline-derived CDR1 and CDR2 are GTSNPN and SVGIG (reference sequence). CDR3 coding DNA: TGTGCCTTGACAATTGGACAGATGAACACTGAAGCTTTCTTT. It encodes CALTIGQMNTEAFF.

About this clone itself: One end of the junction fails to match germline, which may point to a read error. This chain links TRBV6-1 with TRBJ2-7, with TRBD1 as a possible D gene (5 bases). The CDR3 contains 10 residues. CDR1 is MNHNS, CDR2 SASEGT, per germline. CDR3 loop: CASSEAGFFF. CDR3 nucleotides: TGTGCCAGCAGTGAGGCAGGGTTCTTCTTC.

CDR3 in DNA: TGTGCCAGCAGTGTAACAGGGGGCGACTATGGCTACACCTTC. This translates into CASSVTGGDYGYTF. The chain couples TRBV6-1 to TRBJ1-2, with 9 positions matching TRBD1. CDR1 is MNHNS, CDR2 SASEGT, per germline. V was clipped by 4 bases and J by 3 bases; unmatched bases: 3. This CDR3 is built from 14 residues.

This chain connects TRBV29-1 to TRBJ1-3; no definite D call. Trimming took off 4 bases at V and 4 bases at J, with 8 bases between the two ends. This CDR3 comprises 12 residues. Germline V gene data show CDR1 as SQVTM and CDR2 as ANQGSEA. The CDR3 region has the DNA TGCAGCGTTGTGGTAGTGGGAAACACCATATATTTT. This translates into CSVVVVGNTIYF.

The chain couples TRBV19 to TRBJ2-7; a weak D match, TRBD1 (6 bases). Germline CDR1 LNHDA, CDR2 SQIVND (reference sequence). Trimming removed 4 bases from V and 7 bases from J, with 14 bases in between. The CDR3 has 13 residues. CDR3 nucleotide sequence: TGTGCCAGTAGTAAGACAGGTCTCGGGGAGCAGTACTTC. This translates into CASSKTGLGEQYF.

This chain uses TRBV19 with TRBJ2-2; 8 bases line up with TRBD1. Germline CDR1 reads LNHDA; CDR2 reads SQIVND (reference sequence). The CDR3 length is 14 residues. V shed 7 bases, J shed 5 bases, and the junction held 6 bases outside the gene matches. The CDR3 loop reads CASTQGAGTGELFF. The CDR3 DNA sequence: TGTGCCAGTACGCAGGGGGCGGGTACCGGGGAGCTGTTTTTT.

This chain uses TRBV19 with TRBJ2-2; no clear D gene. This CDR3 is built from 14 residues. V was cut by 2 bases and J by 3 bases, with 7 bases left in between. Germline V CDR1 and CDR2: LNHDA, SQIVND (reference sequence). CDR3 sequence: CASSIYEDTGELFF. CDR3 sequence (DNA): TGTGCCAGTAGTATATATGAGGACACCGGGGAGCTGTTTTTT.

This chain joins TRBV2 and TRBJ1-1; TRBD1 might be the D (5 bases). The V end lost 6 bases, the J end lost 1 base, and 15 bases lay between the germline ends. CDR1 and CDR2 (germline): SNHLY, FYNNEI. The CDR3 sequence is 15 residues long. The CDR3 spells CASSPGHGGNTEAFF. The CDR3 nucleotides are TGTGCCAGCAGCCCCGGACACGGAGGGAACACTGAAGCTTTCTTT.

The chain uses TRBV27 and TRBJ2-4; D possibly uses TRBD1 or TRBD2 (5 bases each). This CDR3 spans 17 amino acids. V lost 2 bases to trimming and J lost 1 base, with 15 bases between them. From germline, CDR1 is MNHEY and CDR2 SMNVEV (reference sequence). In nucleotides, the CDR3 is TGTGCCAGCAGTTTAAATGGGGCGGGTGGGGCCAAAAACATTCAGTACTTC. Protein product: CASSLNGAGGAKNIQYF.

The V and J genes are TRBV27 and TRBJ1-6; TRBD1 matches 7 bases. V was clipped by 1 base and J by 5 bases; unmatched bases: 11. This CDR3 contains 18 residues. Looked up from germline, CDR1 is MNHEY and CDR2 is SMNVEV (reference sequence). The CDR3 nucleotides read TGTGCCAGCAGTTTATTCTCCCGGGACAGAGCAAATAATTCACCCCTCCACTTT. It translates to CASSLFSRDRANNSPLHF.

This chain joins TRBV25-1 and TRBJ2-7, with 7 positions matching TRBD1. V lost 2 bases and J lost 3; bases outside the gene matches: 4. CDR3 length: 14 amino acids. Germline-derived CDR1 and CDR2 are MGHDK and SYGVNS. CDR3 nucleotides: TGTGCCAGCAGTGAACCGGGACAGAACTACGAGCAGTACTTC. It encodes CASSEPGQNYEQYF.

The gene calls are TRBV6-5 and TRBJ2-1; D could derive from TRBD1 or TRBD2 (5 bases each). Germline CDR1 and CDR2: MNHEY and SVGAGI. This CDR3 is 15 amino acids long. Trimming took off 2 bases at V and 9 bases at J, with 17 bases between the two ends. The CDR3 spells CASSYGERVGGEQFF. The CDR3 DNA follows: TGTGCCAGCAGTTACGGAGAGAGGGTTGGGGGTGAGCAGTTCTTC.

V is TRBV18 and J is TRBJ2-5, with D tentatively TRBD1 (6 bases). Germline-derived CDR1 and CDR2 are KGHSH and LQKENI. V was shortened by 0 bases and J by 4 bases, with 9 bases between the two germline ends. The CDR3 contains 14 residues. The CDR3 loop is CASSPPSGVETQYF. CDR3 bases: TGTGCCAGCTCACCACCTTCAGGGGTAGAGACCCAGTACTTC.

CDR3 residues: CASRRTGAMNTEAFF. The CDR3 coding sequence is TGTGCCAGCAGAAGGACAGGGGCGATGAACACTGAAGCTTTCTTT. V usage is TRBV6-5 and J usage is TRBJ1-1, with 9 nucleotides matching TRBD1. Germline V gene sequence: CDR1 MNHEY, CDR2 SVGAGI. The CDR3 loop spans 15 amino acids. Germline trimming cut 6 bases from V and 0 bases from J; bases unmatched to any gene: 5.

The chain employs TRBV2 and TRBJ2-2, with D uncertain. The CDR3 length is 14 residues. V was clipped by 6 bases and J by 1 base, with 9 bases between them. The germline V gene has CDR1 SNHLY and CDR2 FYNNEI. The CDR3 DNA sequence: TGTGCCAGCAGACCCAGGTGGAACACCGGGGAGCTGTTTTTT. This gives the protein CASRPRWNTGELFF.

The J gene is TRBJ2-5, the V gene TRBV4-1; TRBD2 matches at 10 bases. The CDR3 has 16 residues. Germline V CDR1 and CDR2: MGHRA, YSYEKL. Losses at the gene ends were 3 bases for V and 4 bases for J; bases not matched to a gene: 8. The CDR3 DNA reads TGCGCCAGCAGCCAGATCCTAGCGGGAGTGGGAGAGACCCAGTACTTC. Translated: CASSQILAGVGETQYF.

This clone has only one observation. The chain uses TRBV5-1 and TRBJ1-1; TRBD1 matches 8 bases. V gave up 2 bases and J gave up 2 bases; unmatched junction bases: 2. Germline loops: CDR1 SGHRS, CDR2 YFSETQ. This CDR3 comprises 14 residues. CDR3 amino acids: CASSFGTGNTEAFF. DNA for the CDR3: TGCGCCAGCAGCTTTGGGACAGGCAACACTGAAGCTTTCTTT.

This rearrangement joins TRBV27 to TRBJ2-7, with TRBD1 matching over 12 bases. The CDR3 runs to 16 residues. J gave up 1 base and V 6 bases, and 7 bases lay outside the gene matches. Germline V CDR1 and CDR2: MNHEY, SMNVEV (reference sequence). This CDR3 is CASRPGQGAISYEQYF. CDR3 DNA sequence: TGTGCCAGCAGACCGGGACAGGGGGCTATTTCCTACGAGCAGTACTTC.